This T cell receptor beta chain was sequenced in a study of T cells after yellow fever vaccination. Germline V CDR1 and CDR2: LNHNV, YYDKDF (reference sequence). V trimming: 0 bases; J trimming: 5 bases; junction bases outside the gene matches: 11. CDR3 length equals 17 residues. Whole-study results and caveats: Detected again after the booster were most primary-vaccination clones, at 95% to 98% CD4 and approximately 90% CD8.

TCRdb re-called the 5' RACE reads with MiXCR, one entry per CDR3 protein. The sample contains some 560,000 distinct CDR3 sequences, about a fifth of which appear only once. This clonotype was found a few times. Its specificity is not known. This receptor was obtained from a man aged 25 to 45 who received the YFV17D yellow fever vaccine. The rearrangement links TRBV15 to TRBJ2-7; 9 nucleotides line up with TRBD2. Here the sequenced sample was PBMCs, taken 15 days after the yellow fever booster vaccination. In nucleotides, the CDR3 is TGTGCCACCAGCAGAGATCCGACTAGCGGCATTAGGGACGAGCAGTACTTC. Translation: CATSRDPTSGIRDEQYF.